Below are 28 T cell receptor beta chains sequenced from a single sample in a study of T cell responses to AZD1222 COVID-19 vaccine (dated by TCRdb to about 2021). Per the publication, the time point label means: baseline before first vaccination. The library was generated by the immunoSEQ multiplex PCR assay. TCRdb retrieved this table from immuneACCESS and kept in-frame rearrangements only. Not all clones are present; in checked studies, unresolved V genes account for under half, and no reason is known for the remainder. Present in this sample are about 120,000 clones, approximately 83% of which were seen just once. The ten largest clonotypes hold less than 10% of the sample. The sample in question was peripheral blood, obtained on day 0 of AZD1222 vaccination. The receptors stem from an adult in good health.

The V gene is TRBV14, the J gene TRBJ2-7; possibly TRBD2 for D (5 bases). Germline CDR1 and CDR2: SGHDN and FVKESK. CDR3 length equals 17 residues. The V gene lost 2 bases and the J gene lost 1 base, with 18 bases spanning the gap. CDR3: CASSQYYFRTSSYEQYF. The CDR3 DNA sequence: TGTGCCAGCAGCCAATATTATTTCCGGACTTCTTCCTACGAGCAGTACTTC.

The rearrangement links TRBV20-1 to TRBJ2-7; tentatively, D is TRBD1 (6 bases). V lost 3 bases, J lost 3 bases, and 12 bases lay in between. The CDR3 runs 13 residues. The germline CDR1 and CDR2 sequences are DFQATT and SNEGSKA (reference sequence). The CDR3 DNA reads as TGCAGTGCTAGTACAGGGTTTAGCTACGAGCAGTACTTC. Protein sequence: CSASTGFSYEQYF.

This chain links TRBV2 with TRBJ2-7; D not resolved. Trimming left V 8 bases short and J 0 bases short, with 11 bases between. CDR3 length: 13 residues. Germline loops: CDR1 SNHLY, CDR2 FYNNEI. The CDR3 sequence: CASGALSSYEQYF. The CDR3 DNA is TGTGCCAGCGGAGCATTGAGCTCCTACGAGCAGTACTTC.

This chain joins TRBV2 and TRBJ2-7; 7 bases match TRBD1. The CDR3 runs 13 residues. V lost 6 bases and J lost 5; bases outside the gene matches: 7. Germline V lookup: CDR1 SNHLY, CDR2 FYNNEI. The DNA for the CDR3 is TGTGCCAGCAGCGCGGACAGGCGGAACGAGCAGTACTTC. The encoded protein is CASSADRRNEQYF.

The rearrangement uses TRBV11-2 and TRBJ2-2, with D perhaps TRBD2 (5 bases). The CDR3 is 13 residues long. The germline V gene encodes CDR1 SGHAT and CDR2 FQNNGV. The V and J ends lost 5 bases and 1 base respectively, with 5 bases between them. CDR3 sequence (DNA): TGTGCCAGCAGCCGGGGGAACACCGGGGAGCTGTTTTTT. It specifies CASSRGNTGELFF.

This clone has a single count. The V and J genes are TRBV30 and TRBJ1-2; no clear D gene. There are 14 residues in the CDR3. V was clipped by 5 bases and J by 5 bases, with 18 bases between them. The germline CDR1 and CDR2 sequences are GTSNPN and SVGIG (reference sequence). The CDR3 spells CAWSREGIPYGYTF. CDR3 coding DNA: TGTGCCTGGTCTCGGGAAGGCATTCCTTATGGCTACACCTTC.

The chain employs TRBV18 and TRBJ2-2, with D maybe TRBD2 (6 bases). The CDR3 totals 13 residues. CDR1 is KGHSH, CDR2 LQKENI, per germline. V dropped 1 base and J dropped 6 bases, with 6 bases sitting between them. The DNA of the CDR3 is TGTGCCAGCTCACCACTAGCGGCCGGGGAGCTGTTTTTT. It specifies CASSPLAAGELFF.

The chain uses TRBV7-2 and TRBJ1-1, with D possibly being TRBD1 (6 bases). Germline V gene lookup returns CDR1 SGHTA and CDR2 FQGNSA. The CDR3 is made up of 15 amino acids. With 4 bases removed from V and 2 bases from J, the gap between germline ends came to 14 bases. CDR3 region: CASSSDSASNTEAFF. The CDR3, as DNA: TGTGCCAGCAGCTCGGACAGCGCCTCTAACACTGAAGCTTTCTTT.

Concerning this clone: One junction end disagrees with the germline gene, perhaps due to a read error. The genes are TRBV7-7 and TRBJ1-3, with D possibly TRBD1 on 5 matching bases. Germline-derived CDR1 and CDR2 are SSHAT and FNYEAQ (reference sequence). This CDR3 is built from 14 residues. The DNA of the CDR3 is TGTGCTAGCAGCCCCGACAGCTCTGGAAACACCATATATTTT. Its protein is CASSPDSSGNTIYF.

This clone was recorded at least ten times. CDR3 nucleotide sequence: TGTGCCAGCAGCCCCCAGGGATTTAGTTACCCCTACGAGCAGTACTTC. This gives the protein CASSPQGFSYPYEQYF. The chain employs TRBV3-1 (or the pseudogene TRBV3-2) and TRBJ2-7; D perhaps matches TRBD1 (5 bases). The germline V and J ends were trimmed by 4 bases and 2 bases, with 18 bases remaining between them. The CDR3 spans 16 residues. CDR1 is LGHDT, CDR2 YNNKEL, per germline (reference sequence).

The chain recombines TRBV30 with TRBJ2-7; 10 bases are shared with TRBD2. From germline, CDR1 is GTSNPN and CDR2 SVGIG (reference sequence). This CDR3 is 14 amino acids long. V shed 2 bases, J shed 2 bases, and the junction held 3 bases outside the gene matches. The CDR3 here is CAWSRTSGPYEQYF. The DNA of the CDR3 is TGTGCCTGGAGTCGGACTAGCGGCCCCTACGAGCAGTACTTC.

The chain links TRBV7-2 to TRBJ2-7; D is possibly TRBD1 (5 bases). Trimming stripped 2 bases from V and 3 bases from J, with 14 bases between. Germline CDR1 and CDR2: SGHTA and FQGNSA. The CDR3 totals 15 residues. CDR3 nucleotide sequence: TGTGCCAGCAGCTTATTAGGGGTCTATGGCTACGAGCAGTACTTC. Amino acids: CASSLLGVYGYEQYF.

The chain combines TRBV5-6 with TRBJ2-7, with 8 bases aligning to TRBD1. V lost 4 bases and J lost 0; bases outside the gene matches: 3. The CDR3 covers 14 residues. Germline loops: CDR1 SGHDT, CDR2 YYEEEE. In DNA form, the CDR3 reads TGTGCCAGCAGCCCAGGGACAGGCTCCTACGAGCAGTACTTC. Residues: CASSPGTGSYEQYF.

In its sample, this clone was seen once. V gene TRBV24-1 combines with J gene TRBJ2-3; D gene ambiguous. This CDR3 has 15 residues. CDR1 is KGHDR and CDR2 is SFDVKD in the germline V gene. V was cut by 8 bases and J by 0 bases, with 14 bases left in between. The CDR3 DNA sequence: TGTGCCACCAACACTGCGGTTTCTAGCACAGATACGCAGTATTTT. Protein product: CATNTAVSSTDTQYF.

The chain joins TRBV11-2 to TRBJ1-2; D not certain. Germline CDR1 reads SGHAT; CDR2 reads FQNNGV. This CDR3 contains 14 residues. V lost 5 bases to trimming and J lost 2 bases, with 12 bases between them. The CDR3 DNA follows: TGTGCCAGCAGCCGTACGGGGTCCAACTATGGCTACACCTTC. Amino acid sequence: CASSRTGSNYGYTF.

The chain recombines TRBV4-2 with TRBJ1-4; no clear D. Germline-derived CDR1 and CDR2 are LGHNA and YNFKEQ. With 0 bases removed from V and 4 bases from J, the gap between germline ends came to 9 bases. This CDR3 has 15 amino acids. The DNA of the CDR3 is TGTGCCAGCAGCCAAGATATAGGGAGTAATGAAAAACTGTTTTTT. Translating it yields CASSQDIGSNEKLFF.

This clone has only one observation. The chain recombines TRBV11-2 with TRBJ1-2; D is unclear. V was cut by 7 bases and J by 0 bases, with 15 bases left in between. Germline V gives CDR1 SGHAT, CDR2 FQNNGV. The CDR3 extends over 15 amino acids. CDR3 amino acids: CASTPSRSSNYGYTF. In nucleotides, the CDR3 is TGTGCCAGCACCCCATCGCGGTCATCTAACTATGGCTACACCTTC.

This chain uses TRBV20-1 with TRBJ2-2; D is unclear. The CDR3 consists of 11 residues. V gave up 6 bases and J gave up 5 bases, with 7 bases separating them. Germline-derived CDR1 and CDR2 are DFQATT and SNEGSKA (reference sequence). As DNA, the CDR3 is TGCAGTGCCATCCAAACCGGGGAGCTGTTTTTT. Its translation is CSAIQTGELFF.

The V and J genes are TRBV5-4 and TRBJ1-3, with D unresolved. The germline V gene encodes CDR1 SGHNT and CDR2 YYREEE (reference sequence). Trimming left V 0 bases short and J 7 bases short, with 11 bases between. CDR3 length: 14 amino acids. CDR3 sequence (DNA): TGTGCCAGCAGCTTGGATCCTTCGGGGAACACCATATATTTT. Translating it yields CASSLDPSGNTIYF.

V and J are TRBV24-1 and TRBJ2-7; D remains unclear. The V and J ends lost 10 bases and 1 base respectively, with 19 bases between them. Germline CDR1 reads KGHDR; CDR2 reads SFDVKD. This CDR3 is 15 amino acids long. The CDR3 here is CATSSRDATSYEQYF. The CDR3 nucleotides are TGTGCCACGAGTTCCCGTGACGCGACTTCCTACGAGCAGTACTTC.

Remarks on this clone: Additional DNA sequences in this sample encode the identical CDR3. The rearrangement joins TRBV7-9 to TRBJ1-2, with no clear D. V lost 2 bases, J lost 3 bases, and 4 bases lay in between. The V gene's germline CDR1 is SEHNR and CDR2 FQNEAQ (reference sequence). CDR3 length: 12 residues. CDR3 in amino acids: CASSLRDYGYTF. The DNA for the CDR3 is TGTGCCAGCAGCTTAAGGGACTATGGCTACACCTTC. The full variable domain, in which reference TRBV7-9 and TRBJ1-2 provide the parts outside the CDR3, is DTGVSQNPRHKITKRGQNVTFRCDPISEHNRLYWYRQTLGQGPEFLTYFQNEAQLEKSRLLSDRFSAERPKGSFSTLEIQRTEQGDSAMYLCASSLRDYGYTFGSGTRLTVV.

The chain couples TRBV18 to TRBJ1-2; D is possibly TRBD1 (5 bases). V gave up 3 bases and J gave up 4 bases, with 15 bases separating them. The CDR3 totals 15 residues. CDR1 is KGHSH, CDR2 LQKENI, per germline. CDR3 coding DNA: TGTGCCAGCTCACCGGTCAGGGAAGTGGTCTATGGCTACACCTTC. Its translation is CASSPVREVVYGYTF.

The rearrangement joins TRBV6-5 to TRBJ1-1; possibly TRBD1 for D (6 bases). Germline V gene lookup returns CDR1 MNHEY and CDR2 SVGAGI. This CDR3 region has 14 residues. V lost 6 bases and J lost 2, with 13 bases in between. CDR3 nucleotide sequence: TGTGCCAGCAGCGAGACAGGATTTAACACTGAAGCTTTCTTT. As protein: CASSETGFNTEAFF.

This CDR3 reads CASSLPPAEQYF. In nucleotides, the CDR3 is TGTGCCAGCAGCTTACCCCCCGCCGAGCAGTACTTC. The chain uses TRBV7-2 and TRBJ2-7; D remains ambiguous. V lost 2 bases and J lost 6, with 8 bases in between. The CDR3 has 12 residues. Germline loops: CDR1 SGHTA, CDR2 FQGNSA.

The J gene is TRBJ2-7, the V gene TRBV2, with unresolved D. Trimming removed 4 bases from V and 4 bases from J, with 5 bases in between. Germline values: CDR1 SNHLY, CDR2 FYNNEI. The CDR3 covers 11 residues. As DNA, the CDR3 is TGTGCCAGCAGTGCTTCGTACGAGCAGTACTTC. Its translation: CASSASYEQYF.

The gene calls are TRBV3-1 (or the pseudogene TRBV3-2) and TRBJ1-6, with TRBD1 matching 7 bases. This CDR3 is built from 14 residues. J lost 7 bases, V lost 5 bases, and 5 bases had no gene match. Germline V gives CDR1 LGHDT, CDR2 YNNKEL (reference sequence). The CDR3 protein is CASSFRDSNSPLHF. DNA for the CDR3: TGTGCCAGCAGCTTCCGGGACAGCAATTCACCCCTCCACTTT.

V usage is TRBV24-1 and J usage is TRBJ1-2; TRBD1 is a possible D gene (6 bases). This CDR3 region has 14 residues. V was shortened by 3 bases and J by 6 bases, with 13 bases between the two germline ends. Germline V gene data show CDR1 as KGHDR and CDR2 as SFDVKD. The CDR3 region has the DNA TGTGCCACCAGTGATAGAACAGGGTCGAATGGCTACACCTTC. Its translation is CATSDRTGSNGYTF.

This chain links TRBV7-9 with TRBJ1-5, with D uncertain. The germline V gene encodes CDR1 SEHNR and CDR2 FQNEAQ (reference sequence). The CDR3 totals 12 residues. V gave up 4 bases and J gave up 6 bases, with 7 bases separating them. The CDR3 DNA reads as TGTGCCAGCAGCTCCACGGGTCAGCCCCAGCATTTT. It yields the protein CASSSTGQPQHF.